This T cell receptor (beta chain) came from a study of metastatic and nonmetastatic thyroid tumors (dated by TCRdb to the early 2020s). Describing the broader study: Repertoires from peripheral blood and from tumor or nodule tissue samples of malignant and benign thyroid patients were compared.

The CDR3, cysteine through phenylalanine, is 13 amino acids long. Just CDR3 DNA is preserved here, 39 bases in frame from base 1. V sheds 2 bases and J sheds 3 bases, leaving 9 bases between their ends. The germline V gene yields SGHRS for CDR1 and YFSETQ for CDR2. Results the study describes overall, beyond this receptor: TCR beta diversity was reported as significantly higher in malignant tumors than in benign nodules, in both blood and tumor samples.

This clone was counted at least ten times. What antigen it recognizes has not been identified. The record has no base qualities; no much larger clone is one base away. Before undergoing thyroid surgery, none of the patients had been given any kind of treatment. The study retrospectively analysed patient clinical samples collected from the early 2010s to the late 2010s using T-cell receptor beta sequencing. Library construction relied on PCR. The reads were generated on an Illumina HiSeq 4000. High-throughput sequencing was used to profile the CDR3 region of the TCR beta-chain in every patient. In the authors' own workflow: The researchers built a classifier to tell apart papillary thyroid cancer patients with distant metastasis, based on CDR3 differences among clinicopathological groups. To measure repertoire diversity the researchers used the Shannon index, while the Morisita-Horn index served to gauge how similar the tumor and blood repertoires were. TCRdb cleaned the public reads at Q25 with fastp, built clones with MiXCR and kept in-frame beta chains. TCRdb, not the original authors, processed these V and J calls. The sample data list tens of thousands of clones, and roughly 14% of these were observed just once. The ten largest clones capture around a tenth of the sample.

This TCR was sampled from a female donor with papillary thyroid cancer or a benign thyroid nodule (not recorded which). Some clones in this sample may be carry-over from other donors' samples. The chain is assembled from TRBV5-1 and TRBJ2-7, and TRBD2 may be the D gene, going by 6 matching bases. Sequenced input: blood. The CDR3 is CASSFLGGYEQYF. The DNA sequence is given as TGCGCCAGCAGCTTTCTGGGGGGCTACGAGCAGTACTTC.